These 17 T cell receptor beta chains were sequenced from one sample in a study of regulatory T cells in long-lasting Graves disease. Investigators prepared the TCR beta libraries by applying iRepertoire HTBI primers and Arm-PCR of CDR3 regions. MiXCR, run by TCRdb on the multiplex PCR reads, gives a single entry per CDR3 protein. In the table there are about 470,000 distinct CDR3 sequences, less than 25% of which are singletons. Documented time point: persistent/refractory GD, antithyroid drugs over 5 years with positive TRAb. Generation of the TCR library employed RNA extracted from PBMCs. Sequencing was performed on peripheral blood mononuclear cells (PBMCs), taken when the disease was refractory, from a patient treated with antithyroid drugs. The origin of the receptors is a female donor with Graves disease.

This clonotype was seen ten or more times. The V gene is TRBV28, the J gene TRBJ1-1; the D is unclear. In germline, CDR1 is MDHEN, CDR2 SYDVKM. V was trimmed by 10 bases and J by 3 bases, leaving 9 bases between them. The CDR3 contains 11 residues. CDR3 region: CATSIYTEAFF. CDR3 coding DNA: TGTGCCACCTCGATCTACACTGAAGCTTTCTTT.

The chain has TRBV5-1 and TRBJ2-2; tentatively, D is TRBD1 (5 bases). The V gene lost 0 bases and the J gene lost 5 bases, with 8 bases spanning the gap. The germline V gene encodes CDR1 SGHRS and CDR2 YFSETQ. The CDR3 is 14 residues long. This CDR3 reads CASSLEGRTGELFF. The CDR3 region has the DNA TGCGCCAGCAGCTTGGAGGGGCGGACCGGGGAGCTGTTTTTT.

The sample holds many counts of this clonotype. V usage is TRBV28 and J usage is TRBJ2-7; 12 nucleotides line up with TRBD2. After removal of 7 bases from V and 4 bases from J, the junction contained 5 bases not matched to a gene. The CDR3 has 14 amino acids. In germline, CDR1 is MDHEN, CDR2 SYDVKM. This chain's CDR3 is CASTGTSGPYEQYF. The CDR3 DNA is TGTGCCAGCACCGGGACTAGCGGGCCATACGAGCAGTACTTC.

With respect to this clonotype: Sequence at one end of the junction differs from germline and may be a read error. The chain joins TRBV7-7 to TRBJ2-7; weak D call: TRBD2 (5 bases). The CDR3 totals 14 residues. CDR1 and CDR2 (germline): SSHAT, FNYEAQ (reference sequence). In nucleotides, the CDR3 is TGTGCTAGCAGCTTAGGACTTGGTGTCTACGAGCAGTACTTC. It translates to CASSLGLGVYEQYF.

At least ten counts were recorded for this clonotype. V is TRBV29-1 and J is TRBJ1-2; TRBD1 might be the D (6 bases). The CDR3 is 12 residues long. Germline CDR1 reads SQVTM; CDR2 reads ANQGSEA. Trimming cost V 3 bases and J 6 bases, with 11 bases left between them. The CDR3 sequence is CSVERGADGYTF. Here the CDR3 DNA reads TGCAGCGTTGAGCGGGGGGCGGATGGCTACACCTTC.

The chain has TRBV5-4 and TRBJ1-4; D ambiguous. The V gene lost 5 bases and the J gene lost 7 bases, with 12 bases spanning the gap. Germline lookup yields CDR1 SGHNT and CDR2 YYREEE (reference sequence). The CDR3 runs to 13 residues. The DNA of the CDR3 is TGTGCCAGCAGTTTCGTGGGTCGTGAAAAACTGTTTTTT. It yields the protein CASSFVGREKLFF.

This clonotype was detected only a few times. The V and J genes are TRBV5-1 and TRBJ2-7, with D perhaps given as TRBD1 or TRBD2 (5 bases each). Germline lookup yields CDR1 SGHRS and CDR2 YFSETQ. Trimming left V 0 bases short and J 6 bases short, with 19 bases between. CDR3 length: 16 amino acids. The CDR3 is CASSLARQGGLAEQYF. The CDR3 bases are TGCGCCAGCAGCTTGGCCAGGCAGGGTGGACTCGCCGAGCAGTACTTC.

The sample holds one count of this clonotype. A much larger clone is a single base away; this may be a read error. This sequence joins TRBV28 and TRBJ2-5, with D possibly matching TRBD1 (7 bases). Matching the DNA end better, TRBJ2-7 makes the J call doubtful. The germline CDR1 and CDR2 sequences are MDHEN and SYDVKM. CDR3 length: 14 residues. The CDR3 bases are TGTGCCAGCAGTCCGACAGGGCGGGGCAACGAGCAGTACTTC. Amino acids: CASSPTGRGNEQYF.

V is TRBV14 and J is TRBJ2-5; D remains unclear. Germline V gene lookup returns CDR1 SGHDN and CDR2 FVKESK. V lost 0 bases and J lost 5, with 13 bases in between. This CDR3 has 15 residues. This chain's CDR3 is CASSQDFSFGETQYF. CDR3 DNA sequence: TGTGCCAGCAGCCAAGATTTTAGCTTCGGGGAGACCCAGTACTTC.

This clonotype was seen at least ten times. The chain uses TRBV7-2 and TRBJ1-1; D ambiguous. The germline V gene has CDR1 SGHTA and CDR2 FQGNSA. The V and J ends lost 2 bases and 1 base respectively, with 14 bases between them. This CDR3 has 16 residues. As DNA, the CDR3 is TGTGCCAGCAGCTTATGGGCCGGGATCAAGAACACTGAAGCTTTCTTT. Its translation is CASSLWAGIKNTEAFF. The full variable domain, completed using reference TRBV7-2 and TRBJ1-1, is GAGVSQSPSNKVTEKGKDVELRCDPISGHTALYWYRQSLGQGLEFLIYFQGNSAPDKSGLPSDRFSAERTGGSVSTLTIQRTQQEDSAVYLCASSLWAGIKNTEAFFGQGTRLTVV.

This clonotype was seen many times. The chain joins TRBV12-3 or TRBV12-4 to TRBJ1-2; 8 bases match TRBD1. The V segment lost 6 bases and the J segment 2 bases; nucleotides outside the gene matches: 5. This CDR3 is 14 amino acids long. CDR3 region: CASSYGQGNYGYTF. In DNA form, the CDR3 reads TGTGCCAGCAGCTACGGACAGGGCAACTATGGCTACACCTTC.

Regarding this clonotype: It may be a read error: a sequence one base away is much more abundant. J is TRBJ2-7 and V is TRBV27; D may be TRBD1 (5 bases). This CDR3 comprises 16 residues. In germline, CDR1 is MNHEY, CDR2 SMNVEV (reference sequence). Here the CDR3 reads CASSPLTVQGSYGQYF. As DNA, the CDR3 is TGTGCCAGCAGCCCCCTGACAGTCCAGGGCTCCTACGGGCAGTACTTC.

Only a few counts were recorded for this clonotype. The CDR3 reads CASSLKGRGSGTEAFF. In nucleotides, the CDR3 is TGTGCCAGCAGCTTAAAAGGCAGGGGCTCGGGGACTGAAGCTTTCTTT. The chain couples TRBV7-9 to TRBJ1-1, with D maybe TRBD1 (6 bases). The germline V and J ends were trimmed by 2 bases and 5 bases, with 18 bases remaining between them. CDR1 SEHNR and CDR2 FQNEAQ come from the germline V gene (reference sequence). This CDR3 has 16 residues.

DNA of the CDR3: TGTGCCAGCAGCTCCCGGCCAGGGGGCGGCGAAAAACTGTTTTTT. Translating gives CASSSRPGGGEKLFF. The V and J genes are TRBV13 and TRBJ1-4; 8 bases line up with TRBD1. Germline CDR1 is PRHDT and CDR2 is FYEKMQ (reference sequence). CDR3 size: 15 residues. With V trimmed by 4 bases and J by 8 bases, 9 bases remained unmatched. Supplemented by reference TRBV13 and TRBJ1-4, the full variable domain reads AAGVIQSPRHLIKEKRETATLKCYPIPRHDTVYWYQQGPGQDPQFLISFYEKMQSDKGSIPDRFSAQQFSDYHSELNMSSLELGDSALYFCASSSRPGGGEKLFFGSGTQLSVL.

This chain connects TRBV6-5 to TRBJ2-5; D may be TRBD1 (5 bases). Germline V lookup: CDR1 MNHEY, CDR2 SVGAGI. The CDR3 extends over 14 amino acids. Trimming removed 2 bases at V and 1 base at J, with 8 bases between. Written as DNA, the CDR3 is TGTGCCAGCAGTTACATCGACAGCCAAGAGACCCAGTACTTC. Protein product: CASSYIDSQETQYF.

This clonotype was found a few times. The gene calls are TRBV27 and TRBJ1-1; D call uncertain. The V gene's germline CDR1 is MNHEY and CDR2 SMNVEV (reference sequence). This CDR3 contains 13 residues. Trimming left V 6 bases short and J 3 bases short, with 11 bases between. CDR3 protein: CASSEVGDTEAFF. The CDR3, as DNA: TGTGCCAGCAGCGAGGTTGGGGACACTGAAGCTTTCTTT.

V and J are TRBV18 and TRBJ2-1, with 9 nucleotides matching TRBD2. The J segment lost 2 bases and the V segment lost 3 bases, leaving 11 bases of the junction unmatched. The V gene's germline CDR1 is KGHSH and CDR2 LQKENI. The length of the CDR3 is 18 residues. The CDR3: CASSPPRLSGRPYNEQFF. The CDR3 DNA follows: TGTGCCAGCTCACCCCCTCGGTTGAGCGGGAGGCCCTACAATGAGCAGTTCTTC.